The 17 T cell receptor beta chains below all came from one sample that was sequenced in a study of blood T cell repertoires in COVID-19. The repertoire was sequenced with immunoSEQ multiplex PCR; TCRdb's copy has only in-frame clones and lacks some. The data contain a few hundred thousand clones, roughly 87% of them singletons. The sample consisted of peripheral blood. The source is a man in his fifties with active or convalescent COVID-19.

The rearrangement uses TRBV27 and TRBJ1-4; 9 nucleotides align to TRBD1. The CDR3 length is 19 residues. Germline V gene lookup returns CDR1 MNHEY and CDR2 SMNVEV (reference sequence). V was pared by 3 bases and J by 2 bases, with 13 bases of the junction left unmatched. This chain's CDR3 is CASSFSPGQGFRTNEKLFF. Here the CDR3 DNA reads TGTGCCAGCAGTTTCTCTCCGGGACAGGGTTTTAGGACTAATGAAAAACTGTTTTTT.

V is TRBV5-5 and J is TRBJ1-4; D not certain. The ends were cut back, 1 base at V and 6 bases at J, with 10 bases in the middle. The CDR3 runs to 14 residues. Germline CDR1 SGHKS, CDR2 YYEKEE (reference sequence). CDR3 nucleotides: TGTGCCAGCAGCTTGATTGGCGGAGATGAAAAACTGTTTTTT. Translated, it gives CASSLIGGDEKLFF.

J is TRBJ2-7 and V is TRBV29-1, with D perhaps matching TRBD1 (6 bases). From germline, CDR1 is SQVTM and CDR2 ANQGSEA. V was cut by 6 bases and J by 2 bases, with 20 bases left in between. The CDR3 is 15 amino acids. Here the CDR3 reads CSVRGRTANPYEQYF. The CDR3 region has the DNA TGCAGCGTCCGAGGGCGGACAGCGAACCCCTACGAGCAGTACTTC.

The CDR3 bases are TGTGCCAGCAGGGCCGGGACAGGGTCTTACTATGGCTACACCTTC. Protein sequence: CASRAGTGSYYGYTF. The chain joins TRBV7-3 to TRBJ1-2; TRBD1 aligns across 9 bases. Germline CDR1 SGHTA, CDR2 FQGTGA. This CDR3 has 15 amino acids. The ends lost 6 bases at V and 3 bases at J; junction bases unmatched: 8.

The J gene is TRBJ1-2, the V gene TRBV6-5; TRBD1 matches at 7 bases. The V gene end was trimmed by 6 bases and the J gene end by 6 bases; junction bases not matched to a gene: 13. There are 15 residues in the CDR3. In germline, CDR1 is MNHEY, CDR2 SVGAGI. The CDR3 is CASSRDRDPGHGYTF. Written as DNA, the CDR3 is TGTGCCAGCAGCCGAGACAGGGACCCAGGGCATGGCTACACCTTC.

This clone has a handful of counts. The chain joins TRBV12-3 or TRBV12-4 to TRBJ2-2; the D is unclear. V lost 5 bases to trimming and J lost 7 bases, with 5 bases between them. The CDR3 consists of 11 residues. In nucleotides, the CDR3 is TGTGCCAGCAGTCCGGTCGGGGAGCTGTTTTTT. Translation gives CASSPVGELFF.

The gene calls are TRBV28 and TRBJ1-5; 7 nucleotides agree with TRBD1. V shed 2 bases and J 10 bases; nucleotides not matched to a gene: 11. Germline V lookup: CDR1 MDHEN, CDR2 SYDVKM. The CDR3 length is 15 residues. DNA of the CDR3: TGTGCCAGCAGTTTAGGAGGGGGCTATGGGAGACCCCAGCATTTT. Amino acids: CASSLGGGYGRPQHF.

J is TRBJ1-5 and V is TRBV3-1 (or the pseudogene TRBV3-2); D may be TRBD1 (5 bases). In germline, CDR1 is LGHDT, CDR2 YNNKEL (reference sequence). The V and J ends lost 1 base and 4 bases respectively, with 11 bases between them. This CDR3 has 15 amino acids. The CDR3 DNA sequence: TGTGCCAGCAGCCAAGCGGACACTGGTAATCAGCCCCAGCATTTT. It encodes CASSQADTGNQPQHF.

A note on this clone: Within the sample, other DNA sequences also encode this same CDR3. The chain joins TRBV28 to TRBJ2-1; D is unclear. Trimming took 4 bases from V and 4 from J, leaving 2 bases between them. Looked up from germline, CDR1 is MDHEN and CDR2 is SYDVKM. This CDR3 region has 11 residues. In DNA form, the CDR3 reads TGTGCCAGCAGTTCGTACAATGAGCAGTTCTTC. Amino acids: CASSSYNEQFF. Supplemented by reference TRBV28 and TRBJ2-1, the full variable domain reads DVKVTQSSRYLVKRTGEKVFLECVQDMDHENMFWYRQDPGLGLRLIYFSYDVKMKEKGDIPEGYSVSREKKERFSLILESASTNQTSMYLCASSSYNEQFFGPGTRLTVL.

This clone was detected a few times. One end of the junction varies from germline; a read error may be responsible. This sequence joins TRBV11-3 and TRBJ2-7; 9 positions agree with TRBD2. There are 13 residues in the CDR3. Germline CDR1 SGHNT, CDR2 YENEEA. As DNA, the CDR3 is TGTGCCAGCAGCTTAGAAGCGGGGGGATCTATCGACTTC. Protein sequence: CASSLEAGGSIDF.

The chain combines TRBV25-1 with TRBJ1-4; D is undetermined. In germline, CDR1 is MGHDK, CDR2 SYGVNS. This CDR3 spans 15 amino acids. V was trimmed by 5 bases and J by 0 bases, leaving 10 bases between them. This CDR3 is CASSPSLATNEKLFF. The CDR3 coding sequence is TGTGCCAGCAGTCCCTCCTTAGCAACTAATGAAAAACTGTTTTTT.

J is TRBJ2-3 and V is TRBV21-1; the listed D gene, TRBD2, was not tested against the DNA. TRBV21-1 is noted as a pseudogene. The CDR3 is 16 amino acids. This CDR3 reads CASSIGTSGITDTQYF. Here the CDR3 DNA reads TGTGCCAGCAGCATCGGGACTAGCGGGATCACAGATACGCAGTATTTT.

The CDR3 reads CAIRSGGRNEQFF. The CDR3 DNA reads TGTGCCATCAGGAGTGGAGGGAGAAATGAGCAGTTCTTC. The chain couples TRBV10-3 to TRBJ2-1, with TRBD2 as a possible D gene (6 bases). This CDR3 spans 13 amino acids. The germline gives CDR1 ENHRY, CDR2 SYGVKD. Between the trimmed V and J ends, which lost 6 bases and 7 bases, there was a span of 13 bases.

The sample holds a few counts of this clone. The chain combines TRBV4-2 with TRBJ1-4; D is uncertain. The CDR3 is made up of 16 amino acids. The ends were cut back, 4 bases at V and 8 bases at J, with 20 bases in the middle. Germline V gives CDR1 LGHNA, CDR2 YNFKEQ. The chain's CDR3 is CASSPGQTAAGEKLFF. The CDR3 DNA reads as TGTGCCAGCAGCCCAGGTCAAACGGCGGCGGGGGAAAAACTGTTTTTT.

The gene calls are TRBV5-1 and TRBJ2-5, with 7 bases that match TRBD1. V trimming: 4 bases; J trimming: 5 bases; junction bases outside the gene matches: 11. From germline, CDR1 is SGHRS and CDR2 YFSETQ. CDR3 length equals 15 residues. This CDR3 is CASSADRVPYETQYF. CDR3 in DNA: TGCGCCAGCAGCGCCGACAGGGTACCTTACGAGACCCAGTACTTC. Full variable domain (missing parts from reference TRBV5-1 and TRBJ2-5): KAGVTQTPRYLIKTRGQQVTLSCSPISGHRSVSWYQQTPGQGLQFLFEYFSETQRNKGNFPGRFSGRQFSNSRSEMNVSTLELGDSALYLCASSADRVPYETQYFGPGTRLLVL.

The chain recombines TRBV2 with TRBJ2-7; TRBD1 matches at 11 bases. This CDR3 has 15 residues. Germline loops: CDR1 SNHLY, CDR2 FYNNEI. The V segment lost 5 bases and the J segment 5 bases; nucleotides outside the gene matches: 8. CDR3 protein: CASSIRTGGTDEQYF. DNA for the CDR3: TGTGCCAGCAGTATCAGGACAGGGGGCACCGACGAGCAGTACTTC.

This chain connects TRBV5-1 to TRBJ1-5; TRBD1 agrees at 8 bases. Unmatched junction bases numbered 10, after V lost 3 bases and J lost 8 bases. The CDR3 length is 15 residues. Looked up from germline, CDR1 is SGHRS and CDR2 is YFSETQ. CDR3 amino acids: CASSSTGELWEPQHF. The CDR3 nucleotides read TGCGCCAGCAGCTCGACAGGGGAGCTCTGGGAGCCCCAGCATTTT.